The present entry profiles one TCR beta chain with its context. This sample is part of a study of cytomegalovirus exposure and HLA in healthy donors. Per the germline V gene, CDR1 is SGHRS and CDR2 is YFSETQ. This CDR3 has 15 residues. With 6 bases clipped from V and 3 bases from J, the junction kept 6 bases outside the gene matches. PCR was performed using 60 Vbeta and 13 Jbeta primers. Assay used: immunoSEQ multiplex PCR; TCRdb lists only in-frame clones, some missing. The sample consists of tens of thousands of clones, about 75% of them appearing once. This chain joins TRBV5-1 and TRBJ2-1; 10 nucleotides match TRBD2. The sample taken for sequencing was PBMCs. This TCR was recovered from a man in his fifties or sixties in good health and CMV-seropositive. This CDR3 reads CASKLAGEVYNEQFF. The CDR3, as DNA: TGCGCCAGCAAGCTAGCGGGAGAGGTCTACAATGAGCAGTTCTTC.